This T cell receptor (beta chain) was identified in a study of shared clonotypes between healthy human individuals (dated by TCRdb to the early 2020s). Describing the broader study: The cohort included three men and a couple of women between 18 and 49 years of age. To increase sequencing depth and limit assay-specific biases, TCR repertoire library preparation and sequencing were carried out by different laboratories using diverse techniques. Between about 0.85 and 8.9 billion PBMCs per donor were obtained by leukapheresis. Per donor, three plates each were used for CD4 naive and CD4 memory, two for CD8 naive, and one for CD8 memory. To estimate repertoire size and how much clonotypes are shared between individuals, the study performed deep sequencing of blood TCR repertoires from a handful of healthy adults. Results and caveats for the whole study, not just this receptor: Because the study included a small number of donors, the genetic and exposure-history diversity represented was limited. Estimated clonotype richness was generally larger for naive than for memory subsets. Pairwise subsampling indicated that sequencing depth was expected to affect the degree of clonotype sharing among donors. Compared with non-shared clonotypes, the clonotypes found in all four sorted-subset donors had higher generation probabilities. When a handful of donors were compared, the shared fraction of clonotypes was 5% to 6.5% for naive CD4, about 4% for naive CD8, more than 2% for memory CD4, and 0.35% to 0.5% for memory CD8. Rarefaction of sorted-subset datasets indicated incomplete sequencing despite the large sequencing depth. Sampling was restricted to blood, and TCR repertoires in tissue are likely to differ from TCR repertoires in blood.

TCR CDR3 regions were amplified from genomic DNA by multiplex PCR using the deep immunoSEQ assay. Extracted genomic DNA from each cell subset was spread evenly across all wells of several immunoSEQ 96-well plates, with each plate serving as a replicate. Each replicate PCR for sorted subsets received around 0.2 ug genomic DNA, equal to 28,000 or so T cell genomes. Purified libraries were quantified with a Qubit 3.0 fluorometer, sized on a Bioanalyzer 2100, and re-quantified with the KAPA Library Quantification kit. A separate single-read 150-cycle Illumina NextSeq 550 flow cell was used to sequence each immunoSEQ 96-well plate. As for how the authors treated the data: Because the immunoSEQ output included only junctional sequences and no quality scores, the filtering could not be the same as the filtering used for full-length reads. To assign V/J genes and CDR3, sequences were annotated against IMGT germline references using PyIR, a Python wrapper for IgBLAST v1.9. Reads with weak V/J assignments (E-value above 1e-6), missing CDR3, stop codons, out-of-frame junctions, or ambiguous translated residues were removed. V3J clonotypes were defined as sequences sharing an identical inferred V gene, J gene, and CDR3 amino acid sequence. The percentage overlap between two repertoires was calculated by dividing the number of shared unique clonotypes by the size of the smaller repertoire. Richness of each repertoire was evaluated using RTK rarefaction, the Chao1 estimator, and Recon v2.1 estimates of unobserved clonotypes. For all TCRbeta clonotypes obtained by the gDNA method from four donors, generation probabilities were computed with OLGA. TCRdb mirrors the immuneACCESS table, restricted to in-frame sequences. Some clones are absent from its copies; in checked studies, under half trace to an unresolved V gene, and the reason for the others is unknown. D and trimming were read from the DNA, whereas the V and J calls and clone size are those reported in that table. In this sample the table shows 1 million to 1.3 million clones, roughly 74% of which occur a single time. The ten largest make up 0.55% to 0.7% of the sample.

Including the terminal cysteine and phenylalanine, the CDR3 comprises 13 residues. Only the CDR3 portion is preserved as DNA: 39 bases, with reading frame beginning at the first base. The V and J ends are trimmed by 0 bases and 4 bases, leaving 4 bases between them. In the germline V gene (reference sequence), CDR1 corresponds to LNHNV and CDR2 to YYDKDF. The donors were healthy, HIV-negative adults who had no recently reported acute infections or vaccinations. All donors were Caucasian adults living in Nashville, Tennessee, USA. CD4+ T cells were enriched by magnetic negative selection, after which naive cells were positively selected on CD45RA and the negative fraction was taken as the memory subset. After blood collection by leukapheresis, PBMCs were isolated using Ficoll-Histopaque density gradient centrifugation and then cryopreserved in the vapor phase of liquid nitrogen. Analytical flow cytometry was used to check the purity and quantity of each magnetically sorted T cell population. Each sorted fraction had its genomic DNA isolated and then quantified by UV absorbance on a Nanodrop 2000c.

Remarks on this clone: Its target antigen remains unknown. Per-base quality was not reported, and no clone a single base away is much larger than it.

The sequence is built from TRBV15 and TRBJ1-5; the D gene is unclear. This receptor was identified in a man between 18 and 35 years old in good health. Some clones in this sample may be carry-over from other donors' samples. Sequencing was carried out using memory CD4+ T cells from PBMCs. The cell subset or site tag for this specimen amounts to: CD45RA-negative fraction. The DNA sequence reads TGTGCCACCAGCAGAGACCGGAATCAGCCCCAGCATTTT. Its translation is CATSRDRNQPQHF.